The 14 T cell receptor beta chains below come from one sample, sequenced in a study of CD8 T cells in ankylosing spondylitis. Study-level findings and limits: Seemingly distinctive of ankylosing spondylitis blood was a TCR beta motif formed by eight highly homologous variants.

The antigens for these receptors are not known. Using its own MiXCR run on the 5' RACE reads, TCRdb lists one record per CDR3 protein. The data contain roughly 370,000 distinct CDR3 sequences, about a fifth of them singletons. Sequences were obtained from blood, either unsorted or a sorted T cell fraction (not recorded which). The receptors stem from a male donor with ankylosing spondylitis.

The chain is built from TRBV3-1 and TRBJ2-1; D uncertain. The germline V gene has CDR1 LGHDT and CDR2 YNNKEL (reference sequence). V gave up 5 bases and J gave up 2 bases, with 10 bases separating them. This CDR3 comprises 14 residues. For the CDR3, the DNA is TGTGCCAGCAGCGACCAAGGTACCTACAATGAGCAGTTCTTC. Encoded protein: CASSDQGTYNEQFF.

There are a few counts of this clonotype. In DNA, the CDR3 is TGTGCCAGCAGCCGACTGGGGCTTGGGAATGAGCAGTTCTTC. Its protein is CASSRLGLGNEQFF. The J gene is TRBJ2-1, the V gene TRBV7-2, with D tentatively TRBD1 (5 bases). From germline, CDR1 is SGHTA and CDR2 FQGNSA. This CDR3 is 14 amino acids long. The V end was cut by 5 bases, the J end by 7 bases, with 15 bases between.

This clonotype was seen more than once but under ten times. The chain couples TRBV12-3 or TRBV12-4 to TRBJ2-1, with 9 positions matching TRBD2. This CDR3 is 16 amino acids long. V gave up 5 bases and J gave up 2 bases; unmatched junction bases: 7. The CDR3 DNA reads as TGTGCCAGCAGTCGCCGAGGCGGGAGGGCCTACAATGAGCAGTTCTTC. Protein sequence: CASSRRGGRAYNEQFF.

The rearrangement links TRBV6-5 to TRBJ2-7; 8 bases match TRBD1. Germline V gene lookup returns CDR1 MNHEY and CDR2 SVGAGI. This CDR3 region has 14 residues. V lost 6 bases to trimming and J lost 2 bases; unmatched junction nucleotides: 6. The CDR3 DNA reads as TGTGCCAGCAGCACGGACAGGGTAACCTACGAGCAGTACTTC. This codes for CASSTDRVTYEQYF.

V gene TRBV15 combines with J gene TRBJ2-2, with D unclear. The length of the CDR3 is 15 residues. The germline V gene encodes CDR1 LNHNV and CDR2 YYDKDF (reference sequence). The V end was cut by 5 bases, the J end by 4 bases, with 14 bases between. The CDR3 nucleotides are TGTGCCACCAGCTCCCGGGCCCAGGTCACCGGGGAGCTGTTTTTT. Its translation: CATSSRAQVTGELFF.

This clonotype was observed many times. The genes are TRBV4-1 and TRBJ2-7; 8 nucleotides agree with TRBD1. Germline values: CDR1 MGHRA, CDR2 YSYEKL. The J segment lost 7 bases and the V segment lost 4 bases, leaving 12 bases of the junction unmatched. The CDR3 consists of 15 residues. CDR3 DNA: TGCGCCAGCAGCCTTACGGACAGGGACGGAAGGGAGCAGTACTTC. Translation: CASSLTDRDGREQYF.

As DNA, the CDR3 is TGTGCCAGCAGCTACTCACCAGGGGGCCCGCACACCGGGGAGCTGTTTTTT. Protein product: CASSYSPGGPHTGELFF. The V call is TRBV5-5, the J call TRBJ2-2, with 8 bases that match TRBD1. Unmatched junction bases numbered 10, after V lost 3 bases and J lost 3 bases. The germline CDR1 and CDR2 sequences are SGHKS and YYEKEE (reference sequence). This CDR3 region has 17 residues.

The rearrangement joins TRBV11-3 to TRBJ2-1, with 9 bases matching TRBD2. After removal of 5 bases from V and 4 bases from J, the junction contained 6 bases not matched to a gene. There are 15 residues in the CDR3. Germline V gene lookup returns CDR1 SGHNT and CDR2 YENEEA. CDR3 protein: CASSDGTSSYNEQFF. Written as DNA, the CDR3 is TGTGCCAGCAGCGACGGGACTAGCTCGTACAATGAGCAGTTCTTC.

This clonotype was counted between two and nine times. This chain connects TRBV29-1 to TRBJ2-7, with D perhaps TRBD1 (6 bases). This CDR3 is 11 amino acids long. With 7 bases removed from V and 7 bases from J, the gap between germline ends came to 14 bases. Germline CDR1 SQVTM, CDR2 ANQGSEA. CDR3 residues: CSAGTGWEQYF. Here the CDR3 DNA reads TGCAGCGCTGGAACAGGGTGGGAGCAGTACTTC.

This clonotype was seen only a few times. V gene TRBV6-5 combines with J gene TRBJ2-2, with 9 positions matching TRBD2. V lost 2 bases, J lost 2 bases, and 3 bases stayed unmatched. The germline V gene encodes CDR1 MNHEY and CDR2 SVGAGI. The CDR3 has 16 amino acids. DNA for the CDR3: TGTGCCAGCAGTTACGCGGGAGGGGGTAACACCGGGGAGCTGTTTTTT. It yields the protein CASSYAGGGNTGELFF.

CDR3 loop: CSVILQGNEQYF. CDR3 DNA sequence: TGCAGTGTTATCTTACAAGGGAACGAGCAGTACTTC. The chain combines TRBV20-1 with TRBJ2-7; D is unclear. Trimming took off 7 bases at V and 5 bases at J, with 15 bases between the two ends. The CDR3 contains 12 residues. CDR1 and CDR2 from the germline V gene are DFQATT and SNEGSKA (reference sequence).

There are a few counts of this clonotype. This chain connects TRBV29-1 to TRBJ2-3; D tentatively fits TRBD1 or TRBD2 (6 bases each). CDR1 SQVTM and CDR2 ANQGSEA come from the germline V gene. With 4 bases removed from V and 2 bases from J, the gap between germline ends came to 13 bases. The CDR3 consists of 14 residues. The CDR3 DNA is TGCAGCGTTGGAAGGGGGGCATACACAGATACGCAGTATTTT. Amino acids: CSVGRGAYTDTQYF.

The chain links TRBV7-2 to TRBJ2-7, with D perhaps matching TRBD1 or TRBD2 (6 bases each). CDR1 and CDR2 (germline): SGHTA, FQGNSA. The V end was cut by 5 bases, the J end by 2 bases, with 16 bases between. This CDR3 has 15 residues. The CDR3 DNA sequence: TGTGCCAGCAGCAAGGGGGGTCGGGTAACCTACGAGCAGTACTTC. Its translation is CASSKGGRVTYEQYF.

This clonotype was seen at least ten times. CDR3 DNA sequence: TGTGCCAGCAGTTGGAAACTAGCGGGAGACGGAGGAGGGGAGCAGTACTTC. Encoded protein: CASSWKLAGDGGGEQYF. The rearrangement joins TRBV6-5 to TRBJ2-7, with 11 bases aligning to TRBD2. The germline CDR1 and CDR2 sequences are MNHEY and SVGAGI. With V trimmed by 4 bases and J by 7 bases, 15 bases remained unmatched. This CDR3 region has 17 residues.